Each of the 17 T cell receptor beta chains below was sequenced from the same sample in a study of blood T cell repertoires in COVID-19 (dated by TCRdb to 2018 to 2021). Receptor amplification or capture employed the immunoSEQ multiplex PCR assay. TCRdb stores this immuneACCESS table with in-frame sequences only. Part of the clones is absent; in the studies checked, under half of the shortfall reflects unresolved V genes, and no reason is known for the rest. The sample yields 200,000 to 250,000 clones; roughly nine tenths were counted once. 9.5% to 13% of the sample belongs to the ten largest clones. The sample taken for sequencing was peripheral blood. The receptors shown here come from a woman aged 45 to 65 with COVID-19, enrolled during active disease.

The chain recombines TRBV3-1 (or the pseudogene TRBV3-2) with TRBJ1-1, with a possible D match to TRBD1 (5 bases). The CDR3 contains 13 residues. V lost 6 bases and J lost 6, with 14 bases in between. Germline-derived CDR1 and CDR2 are LGHDT and YNNKEL (reference sequence). This CDR3 reads CASRQVGASEAFF. As DNA, the CDR3 is TGTGCCAGCAGGCAGGTTGGGGCTTCTGAAGCTTTCTTT.

Comments on this clone: Distinct nucleotide sequences in the sample also encode this CDR3. This chain connects TRBV5-1 to TRBJ1-4; D is unresolved. From germline, CDR1 is SGHRS and CDR2 YFSETQ. The CDR3 has 12 residues. V lost 4 bases to trimming and J lost 8 bases, with 9 bases between them. The CDR3 DNA follows: TGCGCCAGCAGCCGATCGGGGGAAAAACTGTTTTTT. It specifies CASSRSGEKLFF.

The chain uses TRBV5-6 and TRBJ2-7; D perhaps matches TRBD1 (6 bases). The germline V gene encodes CDR1 SGHDT and CDR2 YYEEEE. There are 15 residues in the CDR3. V lost 6 bases and J 4 bases, leaving 20 bases between the germline ends. CDR3 DNA: TGTGCCAGCACCAACGACAGGCTAGGGTATTACGAGCAGTACGTC. Translated: CASTNDRLGYYEQYV.

The chain employs TRBV10-1 and TRBJ2-3, with D maybe TRBD1 (6 bases). CDR1 and CDR2 (germline): WNHNN, SYGVQD (reference sequence). CDR3 length: 17 amino acids. The V end lost 0 bases, the J end lost 1 base, and 14 bases lay between the germline ends. The CDR3 sequence is CASSESSSGTRTDTQYF. The CDR3 DNA follows: TGCGCCAGCAGTGAGTCATCGTCAGGGACACGCACAGATACGCAGTATTTT.

The chain recombines TRBV5-4 with TRBJ1-2; 9 bases align to TRBD1. The CDR3 is made up of 14 amino acids. The junction had 4 bases not matched to a gene; V was cut back by 1 base and J by 6 bases. The V gene's germline CDR1 is SGHNT and CDR2 YYREEE (reference sequence). The CDR3 loop is CASSLTGGNNGYTF. The CDR3 DNA reads TGTGCCAGCAGCTTGACAGGGGGCAACAATGGCTACACCTTC. The full variable domain, its missing parts supplied by reference TRBV5-4 and TRBJ1-2, is ETGVTQSPTHLIKTRGQQVTLRCSSQSGHNTVSWYQQALGQGPQFIFQYYREEENGRGNFPPRFSGLQFPNYSSELNVNALELDDSALYLCASSLTGGNNGYTFGSGTRLTVV.

CDR3 in amino acids: CASSQDIPGSYEQYV. CDR3 sequence (DNA): TGTGCCAGCAGCCAAGATATCCCGGGCTCCTACGAGCAGTACGTC. V is TRBV14 and J is TRBJ2-7; D remains unclear. The CDR3 length is 15 residues. Germline assignment: CDR1 SGHDN and CDR2 FVKESK. V lost 0 bases to trimming and J lost 0 bases, with 9 bases between them.

The chain couples TRBV30 to TRBJ2-5, with TRBD2 as a possible D gene (6 bases). Germline V gives CDR1 GTSNPN, CDR2 SVGIG (reference sequence). The length of the CDR3 is 11 residues. V was clipped by 6 bases and J by 5 bases, with 10 bases between them. CDR3 in DNA: TGTGCCTGCGGAAGCGGGGAGACCCAGTACTTC. It specifies CACGSGETQYF.

The chain couples TRBV11-2 to TRBJ2-2; 8 nucleotides align to TRBD1. The CDR3 is made up of 15 amino acids. CDR1 SGHAT and CDR2 FQNNGV come from the germline V gene. Trimming removed 2 bases from V and 7 bases from J; junction bases left unmatched: 6. The CDR3 region is CASSLQGAQNGELFF. The DNA of the CDR3 is TGTGCCAGCAGCTTACAGGGGGCGCAGAACGGGGAGCTGTTTTTT. Full variable domain (outside the CDR3, taken from reference TRBV11-2 and TRBJ2-2): EAGVAQSPRYKIIEKRQSVAFWCNPISGHATLYWYQQILGQGPKLLIQFQNNGVVDDSQLPKDRFSAERLKGVDSTLKIQPAKLEDSAVYLCASSLQGAQNGELFFGEGSRLTVL.

The chain joins TRBV28 to TRBJ1-3; the D gene is possibly TRBD1 (6 bases). Germline CDR1 reads MDHEN; CDR2 reads SYDVKM. The length of the CDR3 is 19 residues. Deletions cut 4 bases from V and 3 bases from J, with 25 bases between. CDR3 protein: CASSSTLQGLQFGGNTIYF. The CDR3, as DNA: TGTGCCAGCAGTTCCACCCTACAGGGTCTACAATTTGGTGGAAACACCATATATTTT.

Here the CDR3 reads CASLLGQNTEAFF. Here the CDR3 DNA reads TGCGCCAGTTTACTTGGACAGAACACTGAAGCTTTCTTT. V usage is TRBV23-1 and J usage is TRBJ1-1; D is possibly TRBD1 (5 bases). TRBV23-1 is placed among ORFs of uncertain function. V shed 9 bases and J shed 1 base, with 12 bases lying between them. This CDR3 is built from 13 residues.

Concerning this clone itself: One end of the junction is discordant with germline, which a read error may explain. This sequence joins TRBV4-1 and TRBJ2-3, with D perhaps matching TRBD1 or TRBD2 (6 bases each). The germline gives CDR1 MGHRA, CDR2 YSYEKL. This CDR3 region has 15 residues. The DNA of the CDR3 is TGCGCCAGCACCCAAGGGGGGCAGGGAGCTGATACGCAGTATTTT. Its translation: CASTQGGQGADTQYF.

Only a few counts were recorded for this clone. V and J are TRBV5-4 and TRBJ1-2; TRBD1 is a possible D gene (6 bases). The CDR3 loop spans 14 amino acids. The V end was cut by 4 bases, the J end by 7 bases, with 17 bases between. Germline assignment: CDR1 SGHNT and CDR2 YYREEE (reference sequence). The CDR3 here is CASSRPEGVGGYTF. CDR3 DNA: TGTGCCAGCAGCCGACCCGAGGGGGTCGGTGGCTACACCTTC.

The rearrangement links TRBV27 to TRBJ2-1; D is unclear. This CDR3 is built from 16 residues. Germline assignment: CDR1 MNHEY and CDR2 SMNVEV (reference sequence). The ends were cut back, 4 bases at V and 4 bases at J, with 17 bases in the middle. The CDR3 bases are TGTGCCAGCAGTTCGACCGACACCTCCTATTACAATGAGCAGTTCTTC. Protein product: CASSSTDTSYYNEQFF.

The rearrangement uses TRBV3-1 (or the pseudogene TRBV3-2) and TRBJ1-3, with a tentative D call TRBD1 (6 bases). The germline gives CDR1 LGHDT, CDR2 YNNKEL (reference sequence). V lost 3 bases, J lost 8 bases, and 20 bases lay in between. The CDR3 totals 16 residues. For the CDR3, the DNA is TGTGCCAGCAGCCACGCGAAGCGTGGGGGCTCAGACACCATATATTTT. Translation: CASSHAKRGGSDTIYF.

This clone was seen only once. This chain connects TRBV19 to TRBJ2-1; 8 positions agree with TRBD1. The CDR3 totals 15 residues. Germline V CDR1 and CDR2: LNHDA, SQIVND (reference sequence). J was trimmed by 7 bases and V by 6 bases; bases with no gene match: 11. Here the CDR3 reads CASRLGQGNSNEQFF. CDR3 sequence (DNA): TGTGCCAGTAGATTAGGACAGGGAAATTCTAATGAGCAGTTCTTC.

V and J are TRBV2 and TRBJ2-5; D is possibly TRBD2 (7 bases). The CDR3 sequence is 18 residues long. Germline V CDR1 and CDR2: SNHLY, FYNNEI. V lost 6 bases, J lost 1 base, and 24 bases lay in between. Written as DNA, the CDR3 is TGTGCCAGCAGCCGCGGGCAATTTTTTAGGGGGGGCCAAGAGACCCAGTACTTC. It codes for CASSRGQFFRGGQETQYF.

CDR3 loop: CASSSGGGGDTQYF. The CDR3 region has the DNA TGTGCCAGCAGCTCCGGGGGAGGGGGAGATACGCAGTATTTT. V gene TRBV7-9 combines with J gene TRBJ2-3, with D possibly matching TRBD2 (7 bases). The V gene lost 4 bases and the J gene lost 5 bases, with 13 bases spanning the gap. From germline, CDR1 is SEHNR and CDR2 FQNEAQ (reference sequence). The CDR3 contains 14 residues. Looking up the rest from reference TRBV7-9 and TRBJ2-3 gives the full variable domain: DTGVSQNPRHKITKRGQNVTFRCDPISEHNRLYWYRQTLGQGPEFLTYFQNEAQLEKSRLLSDRFSAERPKGSFSTLEIQRTEQGDSAMYLCASSSGGGGDTQYFGPGTRLTVL.